A single sample is the source of the 2 T cell receptor beta chains below, sequenced in a study of T-cell memory formation after mild COVID-19. MiXCR, run by TCRdb on the 5' RACE reads, gives a single entry per CDR3 protein. The sample consists of roughly 450,000 distinct CDR3 sequences, 15% to 20% of them appearing once. The specimen was PBMCs or a T cell subset sorted from them (not recorded which). These receptors were obtained from an adult woman who had mild COVID-19 (a few samples of this study predate the infection). Cell type and time point are not known.

The V call is TRBV5-6, the J call TRBJ2-5, with 13 positions matching TRBD2. The CDR3 is 15 residues long. The V gene end was trimmed by 4 bases and the J gene end by 5 bases; junction bases not matched to a gene: 5. Germline lookup yields CDR1 SGHDT and CDR2 YYEEEE. This chain's CDR3 is CASSLLAGGLETQYF. For the CDR3, the DNA is TGTGCCAGCAGCCTACTAGCGGGGGGGCTCGAGACCCAGTACTTC. The whole variable domain, filled in from reference TRBV5-6 and TRBJ2-5, reads DAGVTQSPTHLIKTRGQQVTLRCSPKSGHDTVSWYQQALGQGPQFIFQYYEEEERQRGNFPDRFSGHQFPNYSSELNVNALLLGDSALYLCASSLLAGGLETQYFGPGTRLLVL.

The chain joins TRBV7-6 to TRBJ2-5, with D tentatively TRBD2 (8 bases). Between the trimmed V and J ends, which lost 4 bases and 2 bases, there was a span of 20 bases. There are 17 residues in the CDR3. Germline V lookup: CDR1 SGHVS, CDR2 FNYEAQ. For the CDR3, the DNA is TGTGCCAGCAGCTCGCCGCGGGAGGCAGGGGGACAAGAGACCCAGTACTTC. This sequence encodes CASSSPREAGGQETQYF.